This T cell receptor (beta chain) was sequenced for a study of vaccination and CD4 T cells after COVID-19. The overall study: Post-diagnosis, post-COVID samples were collected after a median approximately 92 days, ranging 35 to 161.

With the Oncomine TCR Beta short-read assay, DNA from cultured CD4+ T cells was sequenced. TCRdb re-analysed the PCR reads in MiXCR, keeping a single row per CDR3 protein. Of approximately 4,000 distinct CDR3 sequences in the sample, 45% are singletons; the top ten hold roughly 43%. Notes on this clonotype: The antigen is unknown.

Treatment indicated: roughly 11-day PBMC culture with coronavirus spike peptide pools or control peptides (ViraFEST assay). More than 1.5 million PBMCs per well were cultured with around 10 IU/ml IL-2 and about 10 ug/ml peptide pools. The receptor comes from a human donor who had recovered from COVID-19. The source material was CD4+ T cells from blood, cultured in vitro.

CDR3 sequence (DNA): TGTGCCAGCAGCTTAGCGTTTGGGGAGACCCAGTACTTC. Its protein product is CASSLAFGETQYF. The chain carries TRBV7-2 and TRBJ2-5, with D uncertain. The germline gives CDR1 SGHTA, CDR2 FQGNSA. The CDR3 spans 13 residues. Deletions cut 0 bases from V and 5 bases from J, with 7 bases between.